Listed below are T cell receptor beta chains from one sample, sequenced in a study of shared clonotypes between healthy human individuals. Only in-frame clones appear in the TCRdb table, and some are missing; sequencing was by immunoSEQ multiplex PCR. Altogether over a million clones are present, about 98% being singletons, with the ten largest covering 0.45%. The source material was naive CD4+ T cells sorted from blood. The receptor source for this set is a man under 40 in good health. Both conserved end residues are part of each CDR3. The order of the fields is CDR3 DNA, CDR3 protein, clone size, J gene, D gene, V gene, CDR3 length. The D gene is left open where the match is weak. Size is omitted from some rows. Given values are once, few, many or a class for expanded clones.

TGTGCCAGCAGTTCCACAGGGGCCCAAGAGACCCAGTACTTC | CASSSTGAQETQYF | . | TRBJ2-5 | TRBD1 | TRBV5-4 | 14
TGTGCCAGCAGCTTGGAAGGGAGTTTTGGGGGCATTCAGTACTTC | CASSLEGSFGGIQYF | . | TRBJ2-4 | . | TRBV5-5 | 15
TGTGCCAGCAGCTCCTCCGGCGGGAGGGCGGGTGATGAGCAGTTCTTC | CASSSSGGRAGDEQFF | . | TRBJ2-1 | TRBD2 | TRBV7-3 | 16
TGTGCCAGTATGACCCCTCGGGACAGATACTATGGCTACACCTTC | CASMTPRDRYYGYTF | . | TRBJ1-2 | TRBD1 | TRBV19 | 15
TGTGCCAGCAGCTTATCGTCAAGCCAGACCGTCTACGAGCAGTACTTC | CASSLSSSQTVYEQYF | once | TRBJ2-7 | . | TRBV7-9 | 16
TGCGCCAGCAGCCACCTTAGCGGGAGGGGAGAGCAGTACTTC | CASSHLSGRGEQYF | . | TRBJ2-7 | TRBD2 | TRBV4-1 | 14
TGTGCCAGCAGCCTGACTAGACTAGCGGAAACCGGGGAGCTGTTTTTT | CASSLTRLAETGELFF | . | TRBJ2-2 | TRBD2 | TRBV11-3 | 16
TGTGCCAGCAGTGGCGGGACAGCCTTTTACGAGCAGTACTTC | CASSGGTAFYEQYF | . | TRBJ2-7 | . | TRBV6-5 | 14
TGCAGCGTTGACCAGGGGGCTGGGGGAGATACGCAGTATTTT | CSVDQGAGGDTQYF | . | TRBJ2-3 | TRBD1 | TRBV29-1 | 14
TGTGCCAGCAGCGTAGGTTCCGGGAGCACAGATACGCAGTATTTT | CASSVGSGSTDTQYF | . | TRBJ2-3 | . | TRBV9 | 15
TGTGCCAGCAGCGTACAATCCGCTTCCTACGAGCAGTACTTC | CASSVQSASYEQYF | . | TRBJ2-7 | . | TRBV9 | 14
TGTGCCAGCAGCCAAGATTGGGATAGCGGGAGAAAGTTCTTC | CASSQDWDSGRKFF | . | TRBJ2-1 | TRBD2 | TRBV14 | 14
TGCGCCAGCAGCAAGGCGACTAGCGCCTATGATAATGAGCAGTTCTTC | CASSKATSAYDNEQFF | . | TRBJ2-1 | TRBD2 | TRBV5-1 | 16
TGTGCCAGCAGTTTATGGGGCACCACCGGGACTAGCTACGAGCAGTACTTC | CASSLWGTTGTSYEQYF | . | TRBJ2-7 | TRBD2 | TRBV28 | 17
TGTGCCAGCAGTGAAGTGGATCAGCCCCAGCATTTT | CASSEVDQPQHF | . | TRBJ1-5 | . | TRBV6-1 | 12
TGTGCCAGCAGCTTCCCCGGGACAGGGGCCCGTGAGCAGTTCTTC | CASSFPGTGAREQFF | . | TRBJ2-1 | TRBD1 | TRBV7-9 | 15
TGTGCCAGCAGCTTCGCGGGTCTAAGCTCCTACGAGCAGTACTTC | CASSFAGLSSYEQYF | . | TRBJ2-7 | . | TRBV5-6 | 15
TGTGCCAGTAGTAAGCCCGGGGCCTCACCCCAGCATTTT | CASSKPGASPQHF | . | TRBJ1-5 | . | TRBV19 | 13
TGTGCCAGCAGCTTAGGTGCGCGGGAGGGCTACATTCAGTACTTC | CASSLGAREGYIQYF | . | TRBJ2-4 | TRBD2 | TRBV11-2 | 15
TGTGCCTGGAGTCCCTACGAGGGGGTAGGCAATCAGCCCCAGCATTTT | CAWSPYEGVGNQPQHF | . | TRBJ1-5 | . | TRBV30 | 16
TGTGCCAGCATCGACCGGGACCCCGAAGTGGATACGCAGTATTTT | CASIDRDPEVDTQYF | . | TRBJ2-3 | . | TRBV7-9 | 15
TGTGCCAGCCATGGGGCGGCAAGCTCCTACAATGAGCAGTTCTTC | CASHGAASSYNEQFF | . | TRBJ2-1 | . | TRBV18 | 15
TGTGCCAGCAGCCCGGGACTAGCGGGGAAGGTAGCCAAAAACATTCAGTACTTC | CASSPGLAGKVAKNIQYF | . | TRBJ2-4 | TRBD2 | TRBV7-4 | 18
TGTGCCAGCTCACCGTCCGGGACTAGCGGTTACAATGAGCAGTTCTTC | CASSPSGTSGYNEQFF | once | TRBJ2-1 | TRBD2 | TRBV18 | 16
TGTGCCAGCAGCAACAGGGAGACCTACGAGCAGTACTTC | CASSNRETYEQYF | . | TRBJ2-7 | . | TRBV2 | 13
TGTGCCAGCAGCGTAGGTCTAGCGGGAGACACCGGGGAGCTGTTTTTT | CASSVGLAGDTGELFF | . | TRBJ2-2 | TRBD2 | TRBV9 | 16
TGTGCCAGCAGCTTGATACAGGGGGGAAACGAGCAGTACTTC | CASSLIQGGNEQYF | . | TRBJ2-7 | TRBD1 | TRBV5-5 | 14
TGTGCCAGCAGGGGGACAGACGTGAACACTGAAGCTTTCTTT | CASRGTDVNTEAFF | . | TRBJ1-1 | TRBD1 | TRBV5-4 | 14
TGTGCCAGCAGTGACAGACAGGGGCGTCTCCACTATGGCTACACCTTC | CASSDRQGRLHYGYTF | . | TRBJ1-2 | TRBD1 | TRBV27 | 16
TGTGCCATCCGGCAGCGGGAGGGCCCCAACACCGGGGAGCTGTTTTTT | CAIRQREGPNTGELFF | . | TRBJ2-2 | TRBD2 | TRBV10-3 | 16
TGTGCCAGCAGAGGGGCATCGGGTGAGCAGTTCTTC | CASRGASGEQFF | . | TRBJ2-1 | . | TRBV7-9 | 12
TGTGCCAGCAGCCCGACAGGGGGCGACGAGCAGTACTTC | CASSPTGGDEQYF | . | TRBJ2-7 | TRBD1 | TRBV14 | 13
TGTGCCAGTGAGGGTCGGGGAAGCAATCAGCCCCAGCATTTT | CASEGRGSNQPQHF | once | TRBJ1-5 | . | TRBV19 | 14
TGCGCCAGCAGCACTGGACTAGTTAGTAACTTGGGCAGTGAGCAGTTCTTC | CASSTGLVSNLGSEQFF | . | TRBJ2-1 | TRBD2 | TRBV5-1 | 17
TGTGCCAGTAGTATAGCAGGGAAGAACACTGAAGCTTTCTTT | CASSIAGKNTEAFF | . | TRBJ1-1 | . | TRBV19 | 14
TGTGCCAGCAGTGAATTACTAGCGGGAGCAGATACGCAGTATTTT | CASSELLAGADTQYF | . | TRBJ2-3 | TRBD2 | TRBV6-1 | 15
TGTGCCAGCAGTCCGACAGGGAAGAACTCCTACGAGCAGTACTTC | CASSPTGKNSYEQYF | . | TRBJ2-7 | TRBD1 | TRBV28 | 15
TGTGCCAGCAGCCAAAGCCTGGGACAGCTGGAGACCCAGTACTTC | CASSQSLGQLETQYF | . | TRBJ2-5 | TRBD1 | TRBV14 | 15